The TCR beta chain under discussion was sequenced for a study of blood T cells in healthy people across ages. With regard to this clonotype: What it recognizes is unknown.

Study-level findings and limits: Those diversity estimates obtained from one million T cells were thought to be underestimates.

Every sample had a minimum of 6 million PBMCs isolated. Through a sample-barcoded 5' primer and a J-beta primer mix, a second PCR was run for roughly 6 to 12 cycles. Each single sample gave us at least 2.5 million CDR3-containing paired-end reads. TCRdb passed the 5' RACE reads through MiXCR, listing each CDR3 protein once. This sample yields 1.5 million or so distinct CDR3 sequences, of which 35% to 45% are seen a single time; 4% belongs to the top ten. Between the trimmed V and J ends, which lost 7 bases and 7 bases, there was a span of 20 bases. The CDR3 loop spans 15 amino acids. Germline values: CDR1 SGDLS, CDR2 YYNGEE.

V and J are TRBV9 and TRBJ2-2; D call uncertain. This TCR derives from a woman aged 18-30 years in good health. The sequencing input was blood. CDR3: CASGLRVEPRGELFF. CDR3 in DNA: TGTGCCAGCGGCTTAAGAGTGGAGCCCCGCGGGGAGCTGTTTTTT.